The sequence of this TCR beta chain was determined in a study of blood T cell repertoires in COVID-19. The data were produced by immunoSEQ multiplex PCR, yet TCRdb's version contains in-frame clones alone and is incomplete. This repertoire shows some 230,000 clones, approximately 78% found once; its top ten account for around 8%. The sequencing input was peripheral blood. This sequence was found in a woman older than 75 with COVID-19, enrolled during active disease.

The CDR3 sequence: CASSPPPGNEQFF. The DNA for the CDR3 is TGTGCCAGCTCACCACCCCCGGGGAATGAGCAGTTCTTC. The chain has TRBV18 and TRBJ2-1, with D perhaps matching TRBD2 (5 bases). Trimming left V 0 bases short and J 7 bases short, with 7 bases between. The CDR3 sequence is 13 residues long. The V gene's germline CDR1 is KGHSH and CDR2 LQKENI.